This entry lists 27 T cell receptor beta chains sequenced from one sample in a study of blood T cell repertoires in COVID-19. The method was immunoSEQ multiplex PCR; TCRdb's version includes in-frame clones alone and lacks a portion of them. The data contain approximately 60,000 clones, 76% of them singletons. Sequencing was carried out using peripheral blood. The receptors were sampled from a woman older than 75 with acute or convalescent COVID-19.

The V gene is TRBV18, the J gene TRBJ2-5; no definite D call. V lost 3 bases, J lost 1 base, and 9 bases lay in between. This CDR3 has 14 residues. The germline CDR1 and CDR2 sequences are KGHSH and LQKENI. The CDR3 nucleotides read TGTGCCAGCTCACCTCCCTCCGGCCAAGAGACCCAGTACTTC. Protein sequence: CASSPPSGQETQYF.

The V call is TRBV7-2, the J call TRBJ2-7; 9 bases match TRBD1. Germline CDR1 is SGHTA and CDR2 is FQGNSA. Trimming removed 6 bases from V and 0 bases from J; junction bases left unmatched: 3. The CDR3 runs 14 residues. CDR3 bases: TGTGCCAGCAGTTCGACAGGGGGCTCCTACGAGCAGTACTTC. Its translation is CASSSTGGSYEQYF. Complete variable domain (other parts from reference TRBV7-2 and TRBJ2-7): GAGVSQSPSNKVTEKGKDVELRCDPISGHTALYWYRQSLGQGLEFLIYFQGNSAPDKSGLPSDRFSAERTGGSVSTLTIQRTQQEDSAVYLCASSSTGGSYEQYFGPGTRLTVT.

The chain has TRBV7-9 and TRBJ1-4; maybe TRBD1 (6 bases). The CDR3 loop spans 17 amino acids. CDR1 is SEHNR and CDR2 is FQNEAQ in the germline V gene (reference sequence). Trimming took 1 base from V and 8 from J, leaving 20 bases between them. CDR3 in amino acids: CASSLGSGGRASEKLFF. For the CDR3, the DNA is TGTGCCAGCAGCTTAGGAAGTGGGGGCAGGGCGAGCGAAAAACTGTTTTTT.

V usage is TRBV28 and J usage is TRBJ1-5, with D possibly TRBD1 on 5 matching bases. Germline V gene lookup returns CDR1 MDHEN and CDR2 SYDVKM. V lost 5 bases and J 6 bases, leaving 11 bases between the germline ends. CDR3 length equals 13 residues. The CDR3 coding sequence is TGTGCCAGCAGTCCCGAAGGGGTTCAGCCCCAGCATTTT. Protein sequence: CASSPEGVQPQHF.

The DNA of the CDR3 is TGTGCCAGCAGCTTGGATGGCGGCAGGGGTTGGACTGAAGCTTTCTTT. It yields the protein CASSLDGGRGWTEAFF. The chain joins TRBV5-6 to TRBJ1-1; D possibly corresponds to TRBD1 (6 bases). The CDR3 has 16 residues. Trimming took 0 bases from V and 5 from J, leaving 17 bases between them. Per the germline V gene, CDR1 is SGHDT and CDR2 is YYEEEE.

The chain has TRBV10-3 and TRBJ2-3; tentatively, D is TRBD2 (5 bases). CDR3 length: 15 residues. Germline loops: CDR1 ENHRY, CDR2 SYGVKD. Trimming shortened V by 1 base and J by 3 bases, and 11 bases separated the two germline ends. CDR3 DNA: TGTGCCATCAGTGAGTTGCTCCCGGGGACAGATACGCAGTATTTT. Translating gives CAISELLPGTDTQYF.

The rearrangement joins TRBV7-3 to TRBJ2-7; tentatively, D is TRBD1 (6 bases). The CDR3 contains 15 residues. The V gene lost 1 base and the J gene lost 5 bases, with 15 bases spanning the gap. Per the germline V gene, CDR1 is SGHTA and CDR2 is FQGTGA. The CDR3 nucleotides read TGTGCCAGCAGCTTAAATCGGCAGGGGATCAACGAGCAGTACTTC. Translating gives CASSLNRQGINEQYF.

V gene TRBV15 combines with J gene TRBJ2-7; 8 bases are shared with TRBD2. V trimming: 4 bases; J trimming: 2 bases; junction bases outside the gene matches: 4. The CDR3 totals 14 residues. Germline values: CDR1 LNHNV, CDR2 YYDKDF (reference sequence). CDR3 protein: CATSMASGPYEQYF. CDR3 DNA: TGTGCCACCAGCATGGCTAGCGGGCCCTACGAGCAGTACTTC.

The chain's CDR3 is CASIALREPTDTQYF. CDR3 bases: TGTGCCAGCATTGCCCTACGGGAACCCACAGATACGCAGTATTTT. The J gene is TRBJ2-3, the V gene TRBV6-4; D perhaps matches TRBD2 (5 bases). V shed 7 bases and J shed 2 bases, with 16 bases lying between them. The germline gives CDR1 MRHNA, CDR2 SNTAGT. This CDR3 is 15 amino acids long.

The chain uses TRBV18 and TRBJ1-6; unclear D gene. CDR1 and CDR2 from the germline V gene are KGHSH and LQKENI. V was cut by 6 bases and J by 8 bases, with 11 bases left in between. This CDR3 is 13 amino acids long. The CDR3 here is CASSRLQDSPLHF. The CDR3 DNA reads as TGTGCCAGCTCCCGTCTCCAGGATTCACCCCTCCACTTT. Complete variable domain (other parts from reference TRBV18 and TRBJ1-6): NAGVMQNPRHLVRRRGQEARLRCSPMKGHSHVYWYRQLPEEGLKFMVYLQKENIIDESGMPKERFSAEFPKEGPSILRIQQVVRGDSAAYFCASSRLQDSPLHFGNGTRLTVT.

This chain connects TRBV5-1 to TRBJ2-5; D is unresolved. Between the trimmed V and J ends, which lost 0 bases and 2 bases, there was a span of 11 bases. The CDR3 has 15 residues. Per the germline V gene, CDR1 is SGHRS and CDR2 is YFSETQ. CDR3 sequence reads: CASSLGFSMQETQYF. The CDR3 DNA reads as TGCGCCAGCAGCTTGGGCTTTAGCATGCAAGAGACCCAGTACTTC.

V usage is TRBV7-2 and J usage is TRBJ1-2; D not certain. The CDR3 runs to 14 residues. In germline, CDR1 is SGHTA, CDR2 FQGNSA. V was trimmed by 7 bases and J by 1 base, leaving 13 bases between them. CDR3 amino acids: CASTRRVVNYGYTF. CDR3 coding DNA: TGTGCCAGCACACGTCGGGTCGTTAACTATGGCTACACCTTC.

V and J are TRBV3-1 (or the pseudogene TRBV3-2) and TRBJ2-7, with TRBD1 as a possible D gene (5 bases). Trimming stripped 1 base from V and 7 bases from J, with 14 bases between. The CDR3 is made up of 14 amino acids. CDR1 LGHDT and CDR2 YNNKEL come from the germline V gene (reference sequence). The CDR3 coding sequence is TGTGCCAGCAGCCAAGGGACACCCGGCCGGGAGCAGTACTTC. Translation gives CASSQGTPGREQYF.

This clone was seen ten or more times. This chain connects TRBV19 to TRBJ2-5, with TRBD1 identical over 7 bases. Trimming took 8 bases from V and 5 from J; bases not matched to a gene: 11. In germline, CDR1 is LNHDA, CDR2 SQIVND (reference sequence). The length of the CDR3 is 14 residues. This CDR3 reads CASGQAGEYETQYF. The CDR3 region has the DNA TGTGCCAGTGGACAGGCAGGGGAGTATGAGACCCAGTACTTC.

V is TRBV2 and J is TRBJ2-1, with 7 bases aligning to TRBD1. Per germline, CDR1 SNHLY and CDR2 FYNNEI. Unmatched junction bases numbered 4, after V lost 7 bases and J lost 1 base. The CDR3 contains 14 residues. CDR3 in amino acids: CASTQTGSYNEQFF. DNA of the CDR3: TGTGCCAGCACCCAGACAGGGTCCTACAATGAGCAGTTCTTC.

The CDR3 nucleotides are TGTGCCAGCAGCTTATCAGTTTACAATGAGCAGTTCTTC. Its protein is CASSLSVYNEQFF. This rearrangement joins TRBV11-2 to TRBJ2-1, with unresolved D. The CDR3 contains 13 residues. Germline-derived CDR1 and CDR2 are SGHAT and FQNNGV. Deletions cut 2 bases from V and 4 bases from J, with 6 bases between.

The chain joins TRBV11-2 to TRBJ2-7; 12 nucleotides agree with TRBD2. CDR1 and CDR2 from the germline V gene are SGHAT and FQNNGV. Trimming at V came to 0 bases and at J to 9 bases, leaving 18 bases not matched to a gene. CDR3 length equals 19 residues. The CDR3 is CASSLDQRGLAGLLRGQYF. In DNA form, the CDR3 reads TGTGCCAGCAGCTTAGATCAACGCGGACTAGCGGGACTCCTACGAGGGCAGTACTTC.

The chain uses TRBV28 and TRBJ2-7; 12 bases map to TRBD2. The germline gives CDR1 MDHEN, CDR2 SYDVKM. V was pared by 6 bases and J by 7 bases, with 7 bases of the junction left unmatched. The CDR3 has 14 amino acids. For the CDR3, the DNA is TGTGCCAGCAGGCGTGGGACTAGCGGGCGGGAGCAGTACTTC. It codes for CASRRGTSGREQYF.

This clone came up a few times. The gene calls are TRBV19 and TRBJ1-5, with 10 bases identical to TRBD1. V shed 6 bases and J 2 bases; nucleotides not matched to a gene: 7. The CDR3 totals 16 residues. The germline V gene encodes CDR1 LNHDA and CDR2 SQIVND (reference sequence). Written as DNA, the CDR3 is TGTGCCAGTAGCTTTGCCGGGACAGGGGGCAATCAGCCCCAGCATTTT. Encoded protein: CASSFAGTGGNQPQHF.

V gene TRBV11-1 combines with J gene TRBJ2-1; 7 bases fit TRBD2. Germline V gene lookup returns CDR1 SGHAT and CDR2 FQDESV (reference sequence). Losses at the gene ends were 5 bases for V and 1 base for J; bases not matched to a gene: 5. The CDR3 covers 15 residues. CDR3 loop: CASSRDYGSYNEQFF. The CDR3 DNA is TGTGCCAGCAGCCGGGACTACGGATCCTACAATGAGCAGTTCTTC. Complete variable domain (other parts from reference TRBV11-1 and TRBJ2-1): EAEVAQSPRYKITEKSQAVAFWCDPISGHATLYWYRQILGQGPELLVQFQDESVVDDSQLPKDRFSAERLKGVDSTLKIQPAELGDSAMYLCASSRDYGSYNEQFFGPGTRLTVL.

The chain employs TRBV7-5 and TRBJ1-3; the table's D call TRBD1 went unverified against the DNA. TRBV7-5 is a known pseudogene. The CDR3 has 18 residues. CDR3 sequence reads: CARSLITGFNYLETPRRF. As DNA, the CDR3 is TGTGCCAGAAGCTTAATAACAGGGTTCAACTATCTGGAAACACCCCGCCGGTTT.

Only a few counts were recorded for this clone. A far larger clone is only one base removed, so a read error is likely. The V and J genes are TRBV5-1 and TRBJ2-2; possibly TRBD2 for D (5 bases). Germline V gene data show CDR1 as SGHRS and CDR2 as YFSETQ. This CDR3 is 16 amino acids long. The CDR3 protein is CASCLVRAPRTGELFF. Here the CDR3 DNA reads TGCGCCAGCTGCTTGGTGCGGGCCCCCCGCACCGGGGAGCTGTTTTTT. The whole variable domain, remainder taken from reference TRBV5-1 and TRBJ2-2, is KAGVTQTPRYLIKTRGQQVTLSCSPISGHRSVSWYQQTPGQGLQFLFEYFSETQRNKGNFPGRFSGRQFSNSRSEMNVSTLELGDSALYLCASCLVRAPRTGELFFGEGSRLTVL.

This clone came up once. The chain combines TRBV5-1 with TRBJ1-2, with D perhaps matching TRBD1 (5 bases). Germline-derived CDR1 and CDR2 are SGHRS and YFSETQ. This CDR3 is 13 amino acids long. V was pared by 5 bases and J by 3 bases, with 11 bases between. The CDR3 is CASRETEYYGYTF. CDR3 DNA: TGCGCCAGCAGGGAGACAGAGTACTATGGCTACACCTTC.

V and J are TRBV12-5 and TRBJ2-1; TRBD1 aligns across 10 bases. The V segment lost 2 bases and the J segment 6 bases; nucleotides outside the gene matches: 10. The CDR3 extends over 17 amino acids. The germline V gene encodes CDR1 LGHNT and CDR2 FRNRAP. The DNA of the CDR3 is TGTGCTAGTGGTTTGATACCTCCGGGACAGGGGCCCAATGAGCAGTTCTTC. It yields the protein CASGLIPPGQGPNEQFF.

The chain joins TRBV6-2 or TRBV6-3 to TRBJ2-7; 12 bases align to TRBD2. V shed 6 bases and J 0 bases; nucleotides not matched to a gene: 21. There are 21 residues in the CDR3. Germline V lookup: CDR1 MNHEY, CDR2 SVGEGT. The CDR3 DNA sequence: TGTGCCAGCAGCACGGACAGGGCGACTAGCGGGAGACCTTACAGCTCCTACGAGCAGTACTTC. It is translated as CASSTDRATSGRPYSSYEQYF.

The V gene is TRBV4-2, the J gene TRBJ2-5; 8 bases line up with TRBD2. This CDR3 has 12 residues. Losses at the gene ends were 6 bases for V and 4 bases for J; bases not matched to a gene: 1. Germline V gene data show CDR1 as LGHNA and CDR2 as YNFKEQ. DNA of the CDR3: TGTGCCAGCAGGGGACTAGGAGAGACCCAGTACTTC. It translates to CASRGLGETQYF.

CDR3 DNA sequence: TGTGCCAGCAGCTTAACGGGACAGCCGAACACTGAAGCTTTCTTT. This gives the protein CASSLTGQPNTEAFF. The V and J genes are TRBV7-3 and TRBJ1-1; 7 bases agree with TRBD1. V gave up 0 bases and J gave up 1 base; unmatched junction bases: 2. The V gene's germline CDR1 is SGHTA and CDR2 FQGTGA. CDR3 length: 15 amino acids. The variable domain in full, completed from reference TRBV7-3 and TRBJ1-1, reads GAGVSQTPSNKVTEKGKYVELRCDPISGHTALYWYRQSLGQGPEFLIYFQGTGAADDSGLPNDRFFAVRPEGSVSTLKIQRTERGDSAVYLCASSLTGQPNTEAFFGQGTRLTVV.